This T cell receptor beta chain was sequenced for a study of blood T cells in healthy people across ages. General observations from the study: Since the PBMCs were unsorted, naive and antigen-experienced cells could not be conclusively compared. Long-lived donors exceeded aged donors in naive CD4+ cells and diversity.

This clonotype was recorded at least ten times. Its antigen is not identified. With a J-beta primer mix and a sample-barcoded 5' primer, a second PCR ran about 7 to 12 cycles. Every cDNA molecule bore a tag from a template-switch adaptor containing 12 random nucleotides. TCRdb reprocessed the 5' RACE reads via MiXCR and lists one record per CDR3 protein. The sample shows some 550,000 distinct CDR3 sequences, under 55% of them seen only once. Specimen: blood. The sequence derives from a man aged 80 or over in good health.

The CDR3 DNA reads as TGTGCCAGCAGTTACAGGCAGGGAAATGAAAAACTGTTTTTT. Translating it yields CASSYRQGNEKLFF. This chain connects TRBV6-6 to TRBJ1-4; a possible D gene is TRBD1 (5 bases). Trimming removed 2 bases from V and 5 bases from J, with 9 bases in between. Germline values: CDR1 MNHNY, CDR2 SVGAGI (reference sequence). The CDR3 consists of 14 residues.